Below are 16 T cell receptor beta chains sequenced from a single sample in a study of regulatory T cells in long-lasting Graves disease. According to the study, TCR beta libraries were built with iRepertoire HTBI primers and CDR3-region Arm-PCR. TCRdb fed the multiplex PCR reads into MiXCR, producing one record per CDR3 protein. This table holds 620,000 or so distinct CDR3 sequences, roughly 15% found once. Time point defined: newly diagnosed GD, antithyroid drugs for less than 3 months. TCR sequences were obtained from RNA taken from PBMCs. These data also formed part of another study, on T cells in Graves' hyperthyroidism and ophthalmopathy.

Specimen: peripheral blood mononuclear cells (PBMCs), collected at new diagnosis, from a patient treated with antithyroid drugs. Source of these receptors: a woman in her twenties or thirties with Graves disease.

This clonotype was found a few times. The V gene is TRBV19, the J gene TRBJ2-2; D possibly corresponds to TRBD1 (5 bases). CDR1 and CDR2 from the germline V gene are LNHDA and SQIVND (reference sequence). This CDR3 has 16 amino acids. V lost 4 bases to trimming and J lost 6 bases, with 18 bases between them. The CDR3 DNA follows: TGTGCCAGTAGTAGGCTAGGGCAGGGTGCTGCCGGGGAGCTGTTTTTT. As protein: CASSRLGQGAAGELFF.

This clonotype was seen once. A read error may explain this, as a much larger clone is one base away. The CDR3 nucleotides read TGTGCCAGCAGCGTGAGCGGGAGGGCCAGAAACGAGCAGTACTTC. Translated: CASSVSGRARNEQYF. The chain recombines TRBV13 with TRBJ2-7; 10 bases align to TRBD2. The ends lost 5 bases at V and 5 bases at J; junction bases unmatched: 9. The germline V gene encodes CDR1 PRHDT and CDR2 FYEKMQ (reference sequence). CDR3 length: 15 residues. Based on the CDR3 plus reference TRBV13 and TRBJ2-7, the full variable domain is AAGVIQSPRHLIKEKRETATLKCYPIPRHDTVYWYQQGPGQDPQFLISFYEKMQSDKGSIPDRFSAQQFSDYHSELNMSSLELGDSALYFCASSVSGRARNEQYFGPGTRLTVT.

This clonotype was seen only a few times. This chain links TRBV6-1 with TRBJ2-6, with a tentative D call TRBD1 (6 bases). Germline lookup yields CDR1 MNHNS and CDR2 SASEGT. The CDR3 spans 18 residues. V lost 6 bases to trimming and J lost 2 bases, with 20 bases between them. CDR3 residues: CASSIRTRGTTGANVLTF. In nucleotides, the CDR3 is TGTGCCAGCAGCATTAGAACTAGGGGGACGACTGGGGCCAACGTCCTGACTTTC.

The CDR3 sequence is CASSGPFQGTQYF. In DNA form, the CDR3 reads TGTGCCAGCAGCGGGCCCTTCCAAGGAACCCAGTACTTC. The chain joins TRBV6-2 or TRBV6-3 to TRBJ2-5, with unresolved D. The length of the CDR3 is 13 residues. V was trimmed by 6 bases and J by 8 bases, leaving 16 bases between them. The germline gives CDR1 MNHEY, CDR2 SVGEGT.

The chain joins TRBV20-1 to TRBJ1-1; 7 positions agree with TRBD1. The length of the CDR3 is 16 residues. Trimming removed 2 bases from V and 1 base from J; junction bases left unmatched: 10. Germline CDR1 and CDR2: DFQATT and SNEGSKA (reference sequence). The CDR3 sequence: CSARPPPGQPNTEAFF. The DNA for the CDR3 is TGCAGTGCTAGACCCCCCCCGGGACAGCCGAACACTGAAGCTTTCTTT.

The CDR3 bases are TGCGCCAGCAGCTTAGGATCCTATGCAACTAATGAAAAACTGTTTTTT. It specifies CASSLGSYATNEKLFF. V gene TRBV5-1 combines with J gene TRBJ1-4, with D uncertain. Trimming removed 2 bases from V and 0 bases from J, with 11 bases in between. Germline CDR1 reads SGHRS; CDR2 reads YFSETQ. This CDR3 contains 16 residues. Full variable domain (outside the CDR3, taken from reference TRBV5-1 and TRBJ1-4): KAGVTQTPRYLIKTRGQQVTLSCSPISGHRSVSWYQQTPGQGLQFLFEYFSETQRNKGNFPGRFSGRQFSNSRSEMNVSTLELGDSALYLCASSLGSYATNEKLFFGSGTQLSVL.

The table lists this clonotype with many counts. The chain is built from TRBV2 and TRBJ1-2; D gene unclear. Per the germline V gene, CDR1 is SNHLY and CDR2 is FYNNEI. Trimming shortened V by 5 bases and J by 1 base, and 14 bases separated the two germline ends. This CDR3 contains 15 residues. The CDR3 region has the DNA TGTGCCAGCAGTCCAAGGGCAGCGAGTAACTATGGCTACACCTTC. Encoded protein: CASSPRAASNYGYTF.

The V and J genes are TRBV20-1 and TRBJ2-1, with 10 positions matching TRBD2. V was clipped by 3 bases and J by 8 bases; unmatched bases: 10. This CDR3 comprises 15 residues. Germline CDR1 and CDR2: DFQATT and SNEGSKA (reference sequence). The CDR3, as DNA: TGCAGTGCTAGTCCCGCTAGCGGGAGTTTCGATGAGCAGTTCTTC. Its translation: CSASPASGSFDEQFF.

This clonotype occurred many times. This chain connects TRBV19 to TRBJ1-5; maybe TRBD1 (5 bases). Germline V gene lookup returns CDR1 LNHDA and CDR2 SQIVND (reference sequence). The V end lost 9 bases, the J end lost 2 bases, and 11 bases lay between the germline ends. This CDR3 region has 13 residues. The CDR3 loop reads CASTGEGNQPQHF. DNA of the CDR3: TGTGCCAGCACGGGGGAGGGCAATCAGCCCCAGCATTTT.

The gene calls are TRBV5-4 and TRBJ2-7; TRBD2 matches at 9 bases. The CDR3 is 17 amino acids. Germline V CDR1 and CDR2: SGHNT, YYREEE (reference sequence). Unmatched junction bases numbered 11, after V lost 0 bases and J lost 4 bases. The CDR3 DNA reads TGTGCCAGCAGCTTGGCCGTCTCGCGGGGGGGATCTTACGAGCAGTACTTC. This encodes CASSLAVSRGGSYEQYF.

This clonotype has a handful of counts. Here the CDR3 DNA reads TGTGCCAGCAGCCAAGAACCCAGGGTTTCTGGAAACACCATATATTTT. Its protein is CASSQEPRVSGNTIYF. The rearrangement joins TRBV12-3 or TRBV12-4 to TRBJ1-3; perhaps TRBD1 as D (5 bases). The CDR3 has 16 residues. Trimming removed 6 bases at V and 1 base at J, with 16 bases between.

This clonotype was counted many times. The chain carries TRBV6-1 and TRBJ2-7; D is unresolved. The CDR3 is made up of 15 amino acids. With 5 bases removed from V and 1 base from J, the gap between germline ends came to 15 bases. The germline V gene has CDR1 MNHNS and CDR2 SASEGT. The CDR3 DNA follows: TGTGCCAGCAGTCCTACGGTGTCGCTTTCCTACGAGCAGTACTTC. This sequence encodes CASSPTVSLSYEQYF.

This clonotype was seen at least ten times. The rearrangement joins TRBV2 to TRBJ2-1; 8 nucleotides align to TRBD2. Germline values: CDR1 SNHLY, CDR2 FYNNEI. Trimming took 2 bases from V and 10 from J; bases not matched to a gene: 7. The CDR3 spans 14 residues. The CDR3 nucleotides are TGTGCCAGCAGTGAATCGGGGGGGACGGTCGAGCAGTTCTTC. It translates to CASSESGGTVEQFF.

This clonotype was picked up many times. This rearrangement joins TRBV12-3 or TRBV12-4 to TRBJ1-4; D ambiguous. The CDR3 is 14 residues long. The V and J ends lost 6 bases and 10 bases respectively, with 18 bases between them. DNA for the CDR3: TGTGCCAGCAGCCCCCTCGGCGGGGTGGGAAAACTGTTTTTT. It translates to CASSPLGGVGKLFF.

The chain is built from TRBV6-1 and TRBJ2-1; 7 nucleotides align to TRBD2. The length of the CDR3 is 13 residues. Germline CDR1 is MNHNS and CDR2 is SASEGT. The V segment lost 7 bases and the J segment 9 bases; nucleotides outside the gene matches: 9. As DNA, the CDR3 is TGTGCCAGCATGGGGAGGGCCAACGGTGAGCAGTTCTTC. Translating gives CASMGRANGEQFF.

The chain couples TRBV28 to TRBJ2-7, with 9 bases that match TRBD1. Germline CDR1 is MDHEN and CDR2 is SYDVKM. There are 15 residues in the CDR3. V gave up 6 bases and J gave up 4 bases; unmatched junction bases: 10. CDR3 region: CASRSTGTGLYEQYF. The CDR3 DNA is TGTGCCAGCAGGTCGACCGGGACAGGGCTTTACGAGCAGTACTTC.